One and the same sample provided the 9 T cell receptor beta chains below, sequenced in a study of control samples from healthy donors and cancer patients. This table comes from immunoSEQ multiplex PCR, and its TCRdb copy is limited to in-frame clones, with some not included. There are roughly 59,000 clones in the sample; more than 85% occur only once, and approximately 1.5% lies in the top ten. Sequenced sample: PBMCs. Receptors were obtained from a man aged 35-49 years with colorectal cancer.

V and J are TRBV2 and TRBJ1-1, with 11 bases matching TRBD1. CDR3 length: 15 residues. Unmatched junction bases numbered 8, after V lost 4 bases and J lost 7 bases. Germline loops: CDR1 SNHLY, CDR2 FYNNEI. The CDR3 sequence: CASSGDRGRSNEAFF. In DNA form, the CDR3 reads TGTGCCAGCAGTGGGGACAGGGGGAGAAGTAATGAAGCTTTCTTT.

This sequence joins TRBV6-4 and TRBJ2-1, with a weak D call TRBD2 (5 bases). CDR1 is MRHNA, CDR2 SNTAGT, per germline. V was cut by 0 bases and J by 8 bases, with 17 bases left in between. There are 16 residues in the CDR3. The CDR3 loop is CASSDSTGVGGDEQFF. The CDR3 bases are TGTGCCAGCAGTGACTCGACCGGGGTAGGAGGCGATGAGCAGTTCTTC.

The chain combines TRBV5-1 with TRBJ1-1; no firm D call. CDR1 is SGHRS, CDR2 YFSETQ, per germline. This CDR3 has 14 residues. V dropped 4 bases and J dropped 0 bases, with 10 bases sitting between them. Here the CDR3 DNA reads TGCGCCAGCAGCAAAACTCCCATGAACACTGAAGCTTTCTTT. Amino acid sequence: CASSKTPMNTEAFF.

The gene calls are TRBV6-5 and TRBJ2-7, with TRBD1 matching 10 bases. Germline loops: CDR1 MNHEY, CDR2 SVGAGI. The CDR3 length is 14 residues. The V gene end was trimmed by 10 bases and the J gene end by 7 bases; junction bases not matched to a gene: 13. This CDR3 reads CAINRRDRGEEQYF. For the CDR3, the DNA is TGTGCCATAAACCGCCGGGACAGGGGTGAAGAGCAGTACTTC.

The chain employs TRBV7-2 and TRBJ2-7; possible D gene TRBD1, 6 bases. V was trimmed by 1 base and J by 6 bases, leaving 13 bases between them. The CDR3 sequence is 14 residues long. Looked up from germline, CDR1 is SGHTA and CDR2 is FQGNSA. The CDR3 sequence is CASSLEDSSSEQYF. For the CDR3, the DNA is TGTGCCAGCAGCTTAGAGGACAGTTCTTCCGAGCAGTACTTC.

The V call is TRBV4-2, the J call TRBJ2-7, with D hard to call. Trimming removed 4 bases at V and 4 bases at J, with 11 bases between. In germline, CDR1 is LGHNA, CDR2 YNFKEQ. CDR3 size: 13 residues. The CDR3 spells CASSPERTYEQYF. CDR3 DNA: TGTGCCAGCAGCCCCGAGCGAACATACGAGCAGTACTTC.

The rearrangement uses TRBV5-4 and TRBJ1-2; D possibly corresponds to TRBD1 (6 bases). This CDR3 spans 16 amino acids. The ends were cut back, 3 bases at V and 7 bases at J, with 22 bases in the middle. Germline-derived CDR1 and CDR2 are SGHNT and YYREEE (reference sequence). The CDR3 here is CASSSPLGGNQTGYTF. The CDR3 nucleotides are TGTGCCAGCAGCTCACCCCTAGGGGGGAATCAAACTGGCTACACCTTC.

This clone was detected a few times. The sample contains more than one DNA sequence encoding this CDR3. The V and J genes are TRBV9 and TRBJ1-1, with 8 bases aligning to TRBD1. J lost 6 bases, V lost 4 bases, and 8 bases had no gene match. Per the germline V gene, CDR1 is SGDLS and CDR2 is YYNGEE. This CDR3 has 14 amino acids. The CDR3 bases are TGTGCCAGCAGCCCCGGACAGGGTCAGTCTGAAGCTTTCTTT. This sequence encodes CASSPGQGQSEAFF. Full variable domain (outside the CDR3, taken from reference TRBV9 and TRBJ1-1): DSGVTQTPKHLITATGQRVTLRCSPRSGDLSVYWYQQSLDQGLQFLIQYYNGEERAKGNILERFSAQQFPDLHSELNLSSLELGDSALYFCASSPGQGQSEAFFGQGTRLTVV.

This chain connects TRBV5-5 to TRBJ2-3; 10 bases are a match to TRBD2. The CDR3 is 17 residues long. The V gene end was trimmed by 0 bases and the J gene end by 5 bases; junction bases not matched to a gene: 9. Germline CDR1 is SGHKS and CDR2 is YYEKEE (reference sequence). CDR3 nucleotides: TGTGCCAGCAGCTTGGGTGGAGCGGGGGGGCCAGGAGATACGCAGTATTTT. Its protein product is CASSLGGAGGPGDTQYF. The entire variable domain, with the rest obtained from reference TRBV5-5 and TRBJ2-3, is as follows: DAGVTQSPTHLIKTRGQQVTLRCSPISGHKSVSWYQQVLGQGPQFIFQYYEKEERGRGNFPDRFSARQFPNYSSELNVNALLLGDSALYLCASSLGGAGGPGDTQYFGPGTRLTVL.